The rows below give T cell receptor beta chains drawn from one sample of a study of patients and donors after allogeneic stem cell transplantation. TCRdb re-derived calls from the RT-PCR reads in MiXCR, one entry per CDR3 protein. This sample has about 960,000 distinct CDR3 sequences, with more than 15% found just once. The source material was blood, either unsorted or a sorted T cell fraction (not recorded which). Source of these receptors: a human donor who was either an allogeneic HSCT recipient or a stem cell or donor lymphocyte infusion donor (not recorded which). It is not recorded whose cells these are; they may come from a transplant donor. The CDR3 runs from the conserved cysteine through the conserved F or W. Each record gives: clone size, V gene, J gene, D gene, CDR3 DNA, CDR3 protein. The D gene is left open where the match is weak. The size of a clone is reported for some rows only, either as once, few or many, or as a class for expanded clones.

abundance: NA; v_gene: TRBV6-1; j_gene: TRBJ2-1; d_gene: TRBD2; CDR3nt: TGTGCCAGCAGCCAGGGACTAGCGGGAACCTACAATGAGCAGTTCTTC; CDR3aa: CASSQGLAGTYNEQFF
abundance: NA; v_gene: TRBV18; j_gene: TRBJ2-5; d_gene: NA; CDR3nt: TGTGCCAGCTCACCAAGTACAGAAAGACTCCAAGAGACCCAGTACTTC; CDR3aa: CASSPSTERLQETQYF
abundance: NA; v_gene: TRBV7-9; j_gene: TRBJ2-7; d_gene: TRBD1; CDR3nt: TGTGCCGGCAGCTCTAACCTGGACAGGGTCTACGAGCAGTACTTC; CDR3aa: CAGSSNLDRVYEQYF
abundance: NA; v_gene: TRBV20-1; j_gene: TRBJ2-5; d_gene: TRBD1; CDR3nt: TGCAGTGCTAGAGATAAAGGACAGGGCCCTAAACTCCTTCAAGAGACCCAGTACTTC; CDR3aa: CSARDKGQGPKLLQETQYF
abundance: few; v_gene: TRBV20-1; j_gene: TRBJ2-1; d_gene: NA; CDR3nt: TGCAGTGCTAGAGATCGCCGGGGGAGGTACAATGAGCAGTTCTTC; CDR3aa: CSARDRRGRYNEQFF
abundance: NA; v_gene: TRBV18; j_gene: TRBJ1-1; d_gene: NA; CDR3nt: TGTGCCAGCTCAATACAGGGAAGGGGGACTGAAGCTTTCTTT; CDR3aa: CASSIQGRGTEAFF
abundance: NA; v_gene: TRBV5-1; j_gene: TRBJ2-2; d_gene: NA; CDR3nt: TGCGCCAGCAGCCCTCAATCAGGGGGGGAGCTGTTTTTT; CDR3aa: CASSPQSGGELFF
abundance: NA; v_gene: TRBV2; j_gene: TRBJ2-7; d_gene: TRBD2; CDR3nt: TGTGCCAGCAGCAGAGCGGGGACCTCCTACGAGCAGTACTTC; CDR3aa: CASSRAGTSYEQYF
abundance: NA; v_gene: TRBV20-1; j_gene: TRBJ1-1; d_gene: NA; CDR3nt: TGCAGTGCTAGAGGTGGGCCCATGAACACTGAAGCTTTCTTT; CDR3aa: CSARGGPMNTEAFF
abundance: NA; v_gene: TRBV6-5; j_gene: TRBJ1-2; d_gene: TRBD1; CDR3nt: TGTGCCAGCAGTTACTCCGGGACAGGGGGCGGTTATGGCTACACCTTC; CDR3aa: CASSYSGTGGGYGYTF
abundance: NA; v_gene: TRBV5-1; j_gene: TRBJ2-5; d_gene: TRBD2; CDR3nt: TGCGCCAGCAGCTTGGGACTAGCGGGGGACTTCAAAGGAGGGGCCCAGTACTTC; CDR3aa: CASSLGLAGDFKGGAQYF
abundance: NA; v_gene: TRBV5-1; j_gene: TRBJ1-1; d_gene: TRBD1; CDR3nt: TGCGCCAGCAGCTCGCTCGGACAGGTCACTGAAGCTTTCTTT; CDR3aa: CASSSLGQVTEAFF
abundance: NA; v_gene: TRBV5-1; j_gene: TRBJ2-7; d_gene: TRBD1; CDR3nt: TGCGCCAGCAGCTTGGGGTCGGGACAGTGGGGATCCTACGAGCAGTACTTC; CDR3aa: CASSLGSGQWGSYEQYF
abundance: few; v_gene: TRBV20-1; j_gene: TRBJ2-7; d_gene: TRBD2; CDR3nt: TGCAGTGCTAGTGCCTTAGGGAGGGTGGGTATTTACGAGCAGTACTTC; CDR3aa: CSASALGRVGIYEQYF
abundance: many; v_gene: TRBV7-2; j_gene: TRBJ1-5; d_gene: TRBD1; CDR3nt: TGTGCCAGCAGCTCTAGCGGGACAGGGAATCAGCCCCAGCATTTT; CDR3aa: CASSSSGTGNQPQHF
abundance: NA; v_gene: TRBV29-1; j_gene: TRBJ1-1; d_gene: NA; CDR3nt: TGCAGCGTTGGCAGGGGTCGGGTTGGTGAAGCTTTCTTT; CDR3aa: CSVGRGRVGEAFF
abundance: many; v_gene: TRBV11-1; j_gene: TRBJ2-1; d_gene: TRBD2; CDR3nt: TGTGCCAGCAGCTCCCTCTCAGGCGGGGGACCAGAGCAGTTCTTC; CDR3aa: CASSSLSGGGPEQFF
abundance: few; v_gene: TRBV3-1; j_gene: TRBJ1-6; d_gene: NA; CDR3nt: TGTGCCAGCAGCCACTTTGACAGGAAAAATTCACCCCTCCACTTT; CDR3aa: CASSHFDRKNSPLHF
abundance: few; v_gene: TRBV20-1; j_gene: TRBJ2-7; d_gene: NA; CDR3nt: TGCAGTGCAAGAGGAGGATCGGGAGCTATAAACGAGCAGTACTTC; CDR3aa: CSARGGSGAINEQYF
abundance: NA; v_gene: TRBV4-2; j_gene: TRBJ1-6; d_gene: TRBD1; CDR3nt: TGTGCCAGCAGCCAAGGGGGCGGACAGGGCGATCGCCTCCACTTT; CDR3aa: CASSQGGGQGDRLHF
abundance: NA; v_gene: TRBV5-1; j_gene: TRBJ2-1; d_gene: TRBD2; CDR3nt: TGCGCCAGCAGCTTCCCGACTAGCGGGACCCAAAATTACAATGAGCAGTTCTTC; CDR3aa: CASSFPTSGTQNYNEQFF
abundance: few; v_gene: TRBV11-2; j_gene: TRBJ2-5; d_gene: NA; CDR3nt: TGTGCCAGCGGGGAAGGAGGGTCACAAGAGACCCAGTACTTC; CDR3aa: CASGEGGSQETQYF
abundance: few; v_gene: TRBV12-3/TRBV12-4; j_gene: TRBJ1-1; d_gene: TRBD1; CDR3nt: TGTGCCAGCAGTTTTGGAGGGACAGCCTTCCGGGCTTTCTTT; CDR3aa: CASSFGGTAFRAFF
abundance: NA; v_gene: TRBV20-1; j_gene: TRBJ2-1; d_gene: TRBD2; CDR3nt: TGCAGTGCACCGGGGACTAGCGGGAGCCGGCATGAGCAGTTCTTC; CDR3aa: CSAPGTSGSRHEQFF
abundance: once; v_gene: TRBV14; j_gene: TRBJ2-2; d_gene: NA; CDR3nt: TGTGCCAGCAGCCAAGATGGGTCGGCGGGACGTCGATGGACCGGGGAGCTGTTTTTT; CDR3aa: CASSQDGSAGRRWTGELFF
abundance: NA; v_gene: TRBV6-1; j_gene: TRBJ2-1; d_gene: TRBD2; CDR3nt: TGTGCCAGCAGTCCAGTGAGGACTAGCTTCCACAATGAGCAGTTCTTC; CDR3aa: CASSPVRTSFHNEQFF
abundance: NA; v_gene: TRBV2; j_gene: TRBJ1-1; d_gene: TRBD1; CDR3nt: TGTGCCAGCAGTGAAGCGGACAGGGTAGGGAACACTGAAGCTTTCTTT; CDR3aa: CASSEADRVGNTEAFF
abundance: few; v_gene: TRBV12-3/TRBV12-4; j_gene: TRBJ1-6; d_gene: TRBD1; CDR3nt: TGTGCCAGCAGTTTGAGCAGGGGGCGATCACCCCTCCACTTT; CDR3aa: CASSLSRGRSPLHF
abundance: many; v_gene: TRBV12-3/TRBV12-4; j_gene: TRBJ2-2; d_gene: NA; CDR3nt: TGTGCCAGCAGTTCGAGGATCACCGGGGAGCTGTTTTTT; CDR3aa: CASSSRITGELFF
abundance: few; v_gene: TRBV20-1; j_gene: TRBJ2-5; d_gene: NA; CDR3nt: TGCAGTGCTCCAGTGGAAGAGACCCAGTACTTC; CDR3aa: CSAPVEETQYF
abundance: many; v_gene: TRBV5-1; j_gene: TRBJ1-5; d_gene: NA; CDR3nt: TGCGCCAGCAGCTTGGAAGGGGACCCCAATCAGCCCCAGCATTTT; CDR3aa: CASSLEGDPNQPQHF
abundance: many; v_gene: TRBV12-3/TRBV12-4; j_gene: TRBJ2-7; d_gene: NA; CDR3nt: TGTGCCAGCAGTTTTGAGAGGTCCTACGAGCAGTACTTC; CDR3aa: CASSFERSYEQYF
abundance: few; v_gene: TRBV29-1; j_gene: TRBJ2-5; d_gene: NA; CDR3nt: TGCAGACATACAGAAGGGGACCAAGAGACCCAGTACTTC; CDR3aa: CRHTEGDQETQYF
abundance: few; v_gene: TRBV5-1; j_gene: TRBJ2-7; d_gene: NA; CDR3nt: TGCGCCAGCAGCTTGGGGCTAGAGTCCTACGAGCAGTACTTC; CDR3aa: CASSLGLESYEQYF
abundance: few; v_gene: TRBV3-1; j_gene: TRBJ2-3; d_gene: NA; CDR3nt: TGTGCCAGCAGCCTACTGACTTTCAAAGCGCAGTATTTT; CDR3aa: CASSLLTFKAQYF
abundance: NA; v_gene: TRBV10-3; j_gene: TRBJ1-1; d_gene: NA; CDR3nt: TGTGCCATCAGTGAGTCGACTCGGTGGGGGGCAGGGAACACTGAAGCTTTCTTT; CDR3aa: CAISESTRWGAGNTEAFF
abundance: NA; v_gene: TRBV6-1; j_gene: TRBJ2-2; d_gene: NA; CDR3nt: TGTGCCAGCAGTGACGTGGGCCCCACCGGGGAGCTGTTTTTT; CDR3aa: CASSDVGPTGELFF
abundance: many; v_gene: TRBV20-1; j_gene: TRBJ2-1; d_gene: NA; CDR3nt: TGCAGTGCTCGTCTGGGGGGGCCCCACAATGAGCAGTTCTTC; CDR3aa: CSARLGGPHNEQFF
abundance: few; v_gene: TRBV4-2; j_gene: TRBJ1-1; d_gene: NA; CDR3nt: TGTGCCAGCAGCCAAGATCGGGGGTCTGAAGCTTTCTTT; CDR3aa: CASSQDRGSEAFF
abundance: few; v_gene: TRBV19; j_gene: TRBJ2-1; d_gene: TRBD2; CDR3nt: TGTGCCAGTAGTAGACTAGCGGCGTACAATGAGCAGTTCTTC; CDR3aa: CASSRLAAYNEQFF
abundance: NA; v_gene: TRBV15; j_gene: TRBJ1-6; d_gene: NA; CDR3nt: TGTGCCACCAGCTCTGGCGGTGGTTCACCCCTCGACTTT; CDR3aa: CATSSGGGSPLDF
abundance: NA; v_gene: TRBV29-1; j_gene: TRBJ2-3; d_gene: TRBD2; CDR3nt: TGCAGCGTTGGTGCTAGCGGGGGGCCAGGCACAGATACGCAGTATTTT; CDR3aa: CSVGASGGPGTDTQYF
abundance: NA; v_gene: TRBV7-2; j_gene: TRBJ2-5; d_gene: NA; CDR3nt: TGTGCCAGCAGCGGTGGGTCGGACCTGGGGACCCAGTACTTC; CDR3aa: CASSGGSDLGTQYF
abundance: once; v_gene: TRBV7-9; j_gene: TRBJ2-1; d_gene: NA; CDR3nt: TGTGCCAGCAGCTTAGGGCGGGGGCCTAACAATGAGCAGTTCTTC; CDR3aa: CASSLGRGPNNEQFF
abundance: NA; v_gene: TRBV29-1; j_gene: TRBJ1-1; d_gene: TRBD1; CDR3nt: TGCAGCGTTAGTTCGGACAGGGGGTTCGGAGCTTTCTTT; CDR3aa: CSVSSDRGFGAFF
abundance: few; v_gene: TRBV7-9; j_gene: TRBJ1-1; d_gene: NA; CDR3nt: TGTGCCAGCAGCTCTACGGGTCCAGGTGAAGCTTTCTTT; CDR3aa: CASSSTGPGEAFF
abundance: many; v_gene: TRBV7-9; j_gene: TRBJ2-5; d_gene: TRBD1; CDR3nt: TGTGCCAGCAGGGGACAGGGGGTACAGGAGACCCAGTACTTC; CDR3aa: CASRGQGVQETQYF
abundance: few; v_gene: TRBV9; j_gene: TRBJ1-1; d_gene: NA; CDR3nt: TGTGCCAGCAGCGGCCCTACACCGAACACTGAAGCTTTCTTT; CDR3aa: CASSGPTPNTEAFF
abundance: NA; v_gene: TRBV10-3; j_gene: TRBJ2-1; d_gene: NA; CDR3nt: TGTGCCATCGGCCTGAGAAGTAGCCCTAATGAGCAGTTCTTC; CDR3aa: CAIGLRSSPNEQFF
abundance: few; v_gene: TRBV6-1; j_gene: TRBJ2-7; d_gene: NA; CDR3nt: TGTGCCAGCAGTGAAGGGACAGTCCGCTACGAGCAGTACTTC; CDR3aa: CASSEGTVRYEQYF
abundance: NA; v_gene: TRBV29-1; j_gene: TRBJ2-7; d_gene: NA; CDR3nt: TGCAGCGTTGGGGGGCGAGGGGGACGGGACTACGAGCAGTACTTC; CDR3aa: CSVGGRGGRDYEQYF